This TCR beta chain was captured by sequencing in a study of blood T cell repertoires in COVID-19. Sequencing used immunoSEQ multiplex PCR; TCRdb keeps in-frame clones, though not all of them. Among 400,000 or so clones listed, approximately 91% were seen once. The participants were between roughly 18 and 100 years old and came from some 23 US areas. Participants' reported clinical history set cohort assignment. V shed 4 bases and J shed 3 bases, with 16 bases lying between them. The germline CDR1 and CDR2 sequences are SGHRS and YFSETQ. The CDR3 runs to 16 residues. The sequence was collected from a woman aged 40 to 49 with acute COVID-19. Sequencing was performed on PBMCs or T cells enriched from blood (not recorded which). The rearrangement uses TRBV5-1 and TRBJ1-4; D gene uncertain. The CDR3: CASSLVTWGANEKLFF. In DNA, the CDR3 is TGCGCCAGCAGCCTGGTTACGTGGGGAGCTAATGAAAAACTGTTTTTT.